This T cell receptor (beta chain) stems from a study of shared clonotypes between healthy human individuals. The assay was carried out at the deep level. Produced via immunoSEQ multiplex PCR; TCRdb's table is partial and in-frame only. Found here are 550,000 to 800,000 clones, about 92% of them singletons; the top ten hold about 34%. J lost 2 bases, V lost 8 bases, and 9 bases had no gene match. The germline CDR1 and CDR2 sequences are SNHLY and FYNNEI. CDR3 length: 15 amino acids. The chain joins TRBV2 to TRBJ1-3, with 7 bases identical to TRBD1. This receptor was taken from a man younger than 35 in good health. Some clones in this sample may be carry-over from other donors' samples. Sequencing used memory CD8+ T cells from PBMCs. Subset of the sample: CD45RO+ cells pooled with CCR7-negative TemRA cells. CDR3 DNA sequence: TGTGCCAGCGCTGAGGGACAGTCTACTGGAAACACCATATATTTT. Encoded protein: CASAEGQSTGNTIYF.